This entry is about one TCR beta chain. The entry originates in a study of blood T cell repertoires in COVID-19. Generated by immunoSEQ multiplex PCR, the TCRdb table keeps only in-frame clones and is missing some. Among about 170,000 clones listed, approximately 92% were seen once. CDR3 size: 12 residues. The V gene end was trimmed by 0 bases and the J gene end by 7 bases; junction bases not matched to a gene: 0. The germline V gene encodes CDR1 MNHEY and CDR2 SMNVEV (reference sequence). The receptor was derived from a young man with COVID-19, enrolled during active disease. Specimen: peripheral blood. The genes are TRBV27 and TRBJ2-7, with TRBD2 identical over 7 bases. The CDR3 reads CASSLSGGEQYF. Written as DNA, the CDR3 is TGTGCCAGCAGTTTATCGGGAGGGGAGCAGTACTTC.